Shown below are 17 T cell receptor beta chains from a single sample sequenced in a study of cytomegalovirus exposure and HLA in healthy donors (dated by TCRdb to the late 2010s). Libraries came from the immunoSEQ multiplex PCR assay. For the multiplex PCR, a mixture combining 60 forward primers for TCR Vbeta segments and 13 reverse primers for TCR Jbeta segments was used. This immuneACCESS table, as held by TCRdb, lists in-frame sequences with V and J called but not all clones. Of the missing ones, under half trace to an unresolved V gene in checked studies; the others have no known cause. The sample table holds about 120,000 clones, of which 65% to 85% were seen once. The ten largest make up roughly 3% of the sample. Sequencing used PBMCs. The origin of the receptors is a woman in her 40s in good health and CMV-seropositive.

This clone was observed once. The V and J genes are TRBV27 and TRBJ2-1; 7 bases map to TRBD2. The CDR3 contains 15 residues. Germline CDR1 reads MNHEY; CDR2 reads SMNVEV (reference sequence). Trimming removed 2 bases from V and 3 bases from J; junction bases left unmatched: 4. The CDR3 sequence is CASSLQASGYNEQFF. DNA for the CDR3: TGTGCCAGCAGTTTACAGGCTAGCGGCTACAATGAGCAGTTCTTC.

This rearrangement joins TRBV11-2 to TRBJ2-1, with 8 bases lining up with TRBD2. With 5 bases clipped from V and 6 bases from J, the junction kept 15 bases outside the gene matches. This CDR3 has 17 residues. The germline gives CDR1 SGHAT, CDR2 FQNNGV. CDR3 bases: TGTGCCAGCAGCCCACGGAGGGCGGGAGGCCATTTCAATGAGCAGTTCTTC. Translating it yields CASSPRRAGGHFNEQFF.

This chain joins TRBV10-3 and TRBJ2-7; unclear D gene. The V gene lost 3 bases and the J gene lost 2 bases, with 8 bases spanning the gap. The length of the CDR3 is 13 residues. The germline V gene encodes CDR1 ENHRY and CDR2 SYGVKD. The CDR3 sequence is CAISDRLPYEQYF. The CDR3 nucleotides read TGTGCCATCAGTGATCGACTCCCCTACGAGCAGTACTTC.

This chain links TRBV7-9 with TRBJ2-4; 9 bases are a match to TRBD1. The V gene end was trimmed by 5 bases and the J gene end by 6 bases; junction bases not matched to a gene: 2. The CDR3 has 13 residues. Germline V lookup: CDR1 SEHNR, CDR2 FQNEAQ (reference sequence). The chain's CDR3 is CASSGTGINIQYF. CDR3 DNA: TGTGCCAGCAGCGGGACAGGGATAAACATTCAGTACTTC.

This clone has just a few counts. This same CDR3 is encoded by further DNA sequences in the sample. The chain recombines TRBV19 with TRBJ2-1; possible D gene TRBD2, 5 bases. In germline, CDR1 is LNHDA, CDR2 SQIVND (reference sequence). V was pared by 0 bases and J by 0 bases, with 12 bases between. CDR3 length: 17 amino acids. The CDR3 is CASSIDLASGSYNEQFF. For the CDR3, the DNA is TGTGCCAGTAGTATAGATCTGGCCAGCGGCTCCTACAATGAGCAGTTCTTC.

The DNA for the CDR3 is TGCAGCGTAGTTGAGGACATTCAGTACTTC. It codes for CSVVEDIQYF. V is TRBV29-1 and J is TRBJ2-4; D unresolved. CDR3 length: 10 amino acids. Germline CDR1 SQVTM, CDR2 ANQGSEA. Trimming removed 6 bases from V and 8 bases from J, with 8 bases in between. Supplemented by reference TRBV29-1 and TRBJ2-4, the full variable domain reads SAVISQKPSRDICQRGTSLTIQCQVDSQVTMMFWYRQQPGQSLTLIATANQGSEATYESGFVIDKFPISRPNLTFSTLTVSNMSPEDSSIYLCSVVEDIQYFGAGTRLSVL.

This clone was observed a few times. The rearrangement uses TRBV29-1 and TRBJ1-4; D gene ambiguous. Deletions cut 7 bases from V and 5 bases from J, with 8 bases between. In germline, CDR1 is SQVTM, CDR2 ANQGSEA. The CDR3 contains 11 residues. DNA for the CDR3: TGCAGCGGCCGGTGGAATGAAAAACTGTTTTTT. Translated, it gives CSGRWNEKLFF.

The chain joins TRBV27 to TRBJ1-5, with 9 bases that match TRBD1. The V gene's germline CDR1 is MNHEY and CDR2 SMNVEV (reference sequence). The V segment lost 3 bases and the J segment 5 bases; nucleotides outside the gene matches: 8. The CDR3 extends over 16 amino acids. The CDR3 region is CASSFSGQGGHQPQHF. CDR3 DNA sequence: TGTGCCAGCAGTTTTTCGGGACAGGGAGGTCATCAGCCCCAGCATTTT.

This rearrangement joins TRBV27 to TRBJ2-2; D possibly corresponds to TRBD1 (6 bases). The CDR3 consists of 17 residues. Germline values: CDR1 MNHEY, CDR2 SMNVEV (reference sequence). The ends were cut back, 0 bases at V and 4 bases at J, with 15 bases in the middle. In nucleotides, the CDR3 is TGTGCCAGCAGTTTATCGAACGGCAGGGGTTCCACCGGGGAGCTGTTTTTT. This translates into CASSLSNGRGSTGELFF.

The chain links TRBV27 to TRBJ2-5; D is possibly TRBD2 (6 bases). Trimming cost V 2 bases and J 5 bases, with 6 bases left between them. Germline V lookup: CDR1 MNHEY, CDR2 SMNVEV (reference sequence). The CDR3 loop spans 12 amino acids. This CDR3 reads CASSLRGETQYF. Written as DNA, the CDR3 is TGTGCCAGCAGTTTACGGGGGGAGACCCAGTACTTC.

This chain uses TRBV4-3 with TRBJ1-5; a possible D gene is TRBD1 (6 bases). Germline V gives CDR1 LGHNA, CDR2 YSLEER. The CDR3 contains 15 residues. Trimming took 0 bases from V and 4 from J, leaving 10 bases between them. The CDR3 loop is CASSQDGQLNQPQHF. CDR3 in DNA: TGCGCCAGCAGCCAAGATGGACAGCTAAATCAGCCCCAGCATTTT.

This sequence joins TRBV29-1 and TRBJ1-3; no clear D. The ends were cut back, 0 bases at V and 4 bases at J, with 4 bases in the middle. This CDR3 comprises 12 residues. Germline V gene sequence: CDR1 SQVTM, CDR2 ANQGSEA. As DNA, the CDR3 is TGCAGCGTTGAAGAGCAGGGAAACACCATATATTTT. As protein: CSVEEQGNTIYF.

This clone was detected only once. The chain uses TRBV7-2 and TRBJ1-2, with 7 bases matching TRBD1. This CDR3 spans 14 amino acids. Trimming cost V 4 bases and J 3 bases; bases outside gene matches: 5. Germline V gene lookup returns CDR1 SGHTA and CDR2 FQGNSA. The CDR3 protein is CASSSPTGHYGYTF. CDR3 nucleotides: TGTGCCAGCAGCTCCCCGACAGGGCACTATGGCTACACCTTC.

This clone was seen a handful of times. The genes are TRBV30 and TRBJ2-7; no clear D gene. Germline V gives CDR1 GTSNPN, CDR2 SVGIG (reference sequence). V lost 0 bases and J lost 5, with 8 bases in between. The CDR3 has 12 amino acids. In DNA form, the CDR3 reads TGTGCCTGGAGTGTCAGGTACGACGAGCAGTACTTC. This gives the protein CAWSVRYDEQYF.

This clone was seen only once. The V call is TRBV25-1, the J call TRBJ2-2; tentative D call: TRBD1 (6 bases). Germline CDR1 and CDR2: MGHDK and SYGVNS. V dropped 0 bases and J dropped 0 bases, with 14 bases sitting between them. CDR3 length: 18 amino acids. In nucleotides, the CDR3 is TGTGCCAGCAGTGAATATCCGGGACACGGAACGAACACCGGGGAGCTGTTTTTT. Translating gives CASSEYPGHGTNTGELFF.

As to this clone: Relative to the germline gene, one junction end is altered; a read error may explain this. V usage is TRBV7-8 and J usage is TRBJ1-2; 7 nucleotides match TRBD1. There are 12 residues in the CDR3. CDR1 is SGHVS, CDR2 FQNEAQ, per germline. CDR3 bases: TGTGCCAGCAGCTTGGGGACAGTTGGCTGCACCTTC. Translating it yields CASSLGTVGCTF.

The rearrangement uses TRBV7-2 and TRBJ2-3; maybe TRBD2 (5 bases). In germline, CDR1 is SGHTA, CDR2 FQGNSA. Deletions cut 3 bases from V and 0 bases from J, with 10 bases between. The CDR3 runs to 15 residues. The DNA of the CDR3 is TGTGCCAGCAGCTTCACGGGATGGAGCACAGATACGCAGTATTTT. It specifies CASSFTGWSTDTQYF.